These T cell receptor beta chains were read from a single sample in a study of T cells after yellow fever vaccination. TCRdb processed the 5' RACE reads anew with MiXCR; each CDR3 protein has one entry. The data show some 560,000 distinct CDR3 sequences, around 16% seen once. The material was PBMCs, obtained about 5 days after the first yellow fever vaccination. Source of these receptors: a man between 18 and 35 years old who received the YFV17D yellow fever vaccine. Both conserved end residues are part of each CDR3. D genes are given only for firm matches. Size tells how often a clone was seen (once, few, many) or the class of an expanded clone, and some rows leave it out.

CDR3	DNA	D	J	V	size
CASRTPGPRAEAFF	TGTGCCAGTAGAACCCCGGGGCCCAGAGCTGAAGCTTTCTTT	NA	TRBJ1-1	TRBV6-4	few
CASSQDPRQSYEQYF	TGCGCCAGCAGCCAAGATCCCCGTCAGTCCTACGAGCAGTACTTC	NA	TRBJ2-7	TRBV4-3	NA
CAWSVRLGNQPQHF	TGTGCCTGGAGTGTACGACTGGGGAATCAGCCCCAGCATTTT	NA	TRBJ1-5	TRBV30	few
CSATETATNYGYTF	TGCAGTGCGACGGAGACAGCAACTAACTATGGCTACACCTTC	NA	TRBJ1-2	TRBV20-1	few
CASSLFSGNTIYF	TGTGCCAGCAGTCTATTCTCTGGAAACACCATATATTTT	NA	TRBJ1-3	TRBV12-3/TRBV12-4	few
CASSLGRRYEQYF	TGTGCCAGCAGCTTGGGACGGCGGTACGAGCAGTACTTC	NA	TRBJ2-7	TRBV5-6	many
CASSPSAGTEAFF	TGCGCCAGCAGCCCCTCGGCGGGGACTGAAGCTTTCTTT	NA	TRBJ1-1	TRBV4-1	few
CASTPGQLRSLGYTF	TGTGCCAGCACCCCGGGACAGCTACGTTCGTTGGGCTACACCTTC	TRBD1	TRBJ1-2	TRBV12-3/TRBV12-4	NA
CASSVALAGGLYNEQFF	TGTGCCAGCAGCGTAGCTTTAGCGGGGGGGCTGTACAATGAGCAGTTCTTC	TRBD2	TRBJ2-1	TRBV9	NA
CASSGGTDYRGYTF	TGTGCCAGCAGCGGAGGGACAGACTATCGCGGCTACACCTTC	TRBD1	TRBJ1-2	TRBV11-2	NA
CASSVVGGGGSPLHF	TGTGCCAGCAGCGTAGTAGGAGGGGGGGGCTCACCCCTCCACTTT	NA	TRBJ1-6	TRBV9	NA
CAIGEYGYTF	TGTGCCATCGGGGAGTATGGCTACACCTTC	NA	TRBJ1-2	TRBV10-3	NA
CASSPSLGRLEETQYF	TGTGCCAGCTCACCTTCTTTGGGCCGTCTCGAAGAGACCCAGTACTTC	NA	TRBJ2-5	TRBV18	few
CASSPTGTYNSPLHF	TGTGCCAGCAGCCCGACTGGGACCTATAATTCACCCCTCCACTTT	NA	TRBJ1-6	TRBV7-9	few
CSVEEMRGYGYTF	TGCAGCGTTGAAGAGATGCGGGGCTATGGCTACACCTTC	NA	TRBJ1-2	TRBV29-1	few
CASSQVGHGSRALHF	TGTGCCAGCAGCCAAGTGGGGCACGGGTCTCGGGCCCTCCACTTT	NA	TRBJ1-6	TRBV11-1	few
CASSLEQGPEAFF	TGTGCCAGCAGCCTCGAACAGGGGCCTGAAGCTTTCTTT	TRBD1	TRBJ1-1	TRBV3-1	NA
CASSLVDLNTTYF	TGTGCCAGCAGCTTGGTCGACCTAAACACCACATATTTT	NA	TRBJ1-3	TRBV5-5	few
CASSRGLAGGAFSYNEQFF	TGTGCCAGCAGCAGGGGACTAGCGGGGGGAGCCTTTTCCTACAATGAGCAGTTCTTC	TRBD2	TRBJ2-1	TRBV9	NA
CASSSTGGLAKNIQYF	TGTGCCAGCAGCTCCACTGGGGGGCTAGCCAAAAACATTCAGTACTTC	NA	TRBJ2-4	TRBV12-3/TRBV12-4	NA
CAIPERQGFSYEQYF	TGTGCCATCCCCGAGCGGCAGGGTTTCTCCTACGAGCAGTACTTC	NA	TRBJ2-7	TRBV10-3	few
CACSEGGAQLYNEQFF	TGTGCCTGCAGCGAGGGGGGGGCTCAGCTCTACAATGAGCAGTTCTTC	NA	TRBJ2-1	TRBV6-1	NA
CASSFRAGEKLFF	TGCGCCAGCAGTTTCCGGGCGGGGGAAAAACTGTTTTTT	NA	TRBJ1-4	TRBV5-1	NA
CASSEYSAGGRETQYF	TGTGCCAGCAGTGAATATAGTGCGGGGGGACGAGAGACCCAGTACTTC	TRBD2	TRBJ2-5	TRBV25-1	few
CASSSVQGASYNEQFF	TGTGCCAGCAGCTCCGTACAGGGGGCTTCCTACAATGAGCAGTTCTTC	TRBD1	TRBJ2-1	TRBV7-9	NA